This T cell receptor (beta chain) was sequenced for a study of OX40 agonist ivuxolimab in advanced cancers. Study-level findings and limits: It was not determined which antigens were specifically recognized by the peripheral T cells that had undergone clonal expansion.

This clone was seen more than once but under ten times. Its target is not known. Sequencing was performed with immunoSEQ multiplex PCR; in TCRdb, only in-frame clones are kept and a portion is missing. The sample holds approximately 70,000 clones, approximately 80% seen once. J lost 4 bases, V lost 5 bases, and 11 bases had no gene match. The CDR3 loop spans 16 amino acids. Germline CDR1 and CDR2: KGHSH and LQKENI. The clonotype comes from an adult with an advanced solid tumor such as melanoma, head and neck, liver or kidney cancer. The chain combines TRBV18 with TRBJ2-3; TRBD1 matches at 8 bases. The sample in question was CD4+ or CD8+ T cells sorted from blood, obtained in a trial of the OX40 agonist ivuxolimab. CDR3 sequence reads: CASSAGQAVSADTQYF. The CDR3 DNA reads as TGTGCCAGCTCAGCGGGACAGGCGGTATCGGCAGATACGCAGTATTTT. The whole variable domain, filled in from reference TRBV18 and TRBJ2-3, reads NAGVMQNPRHLVRRRGQEARLRCSPMKGHSHVYWYRQLPEEGLKFMVYLQKENIIDESGMPKERFSAEFPKEGPSILRIQQVVRGDSAAYFCASSAGQAVSADTQYFGPGTRLTVL.